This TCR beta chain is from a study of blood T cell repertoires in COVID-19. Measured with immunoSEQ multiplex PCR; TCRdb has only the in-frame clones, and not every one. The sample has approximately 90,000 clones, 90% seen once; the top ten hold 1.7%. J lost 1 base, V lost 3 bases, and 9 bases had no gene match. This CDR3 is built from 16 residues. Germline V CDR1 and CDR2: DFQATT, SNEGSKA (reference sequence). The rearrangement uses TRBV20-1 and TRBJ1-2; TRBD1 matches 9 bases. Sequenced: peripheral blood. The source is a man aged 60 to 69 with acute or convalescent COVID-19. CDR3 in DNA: TGCAGTGCTAGTCATGGCTTGGGACAGGGTAACTATGGCTACACCTTC. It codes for CSASHGLGQGNYGYTF.